This T cell receptor (beta chain) is drawn from a study of radiation and T cells in renal cell carcinoma. TCRdb's copy holds only in-frame clones and misses some; the assay was immunoSEQ multiplex PCR. The sample consists of some 50,000 clones, 65% to 90% of them appearing once. Germline values: CDR1 SGHTA, CDR2 FQGNSA. The length of the CDR3 is 17 residues. With V trimmed by 3 bases and J by 4 bases, 12 bases remained unmatched. Notes on the study in general: Pretreatment tumor biopsies were lacking, so baseline clonotypes are unknown.

The count of this clone is one. The antigen is not known. Time point denoted: baseline pretreatment blood. Documented treatment: 15 Gy SBRT to primary tumor, nephrectomy 4 weeks later. The sequenced sample was blood, obtained from a patient whose treatment included radiotherapy and nephrectomy. This sequence joins TRBV7-2 and TRBJ2-7; 10 nucleotides line up with TRBD2. The source of this sequence is a woman in her 70s with renal cell carcinoma. The CDR3 nucleotides read TGTGCCAGCAGCTTCGGTGGTCGGGCTAGCGGGAGTTACGAGCAGTACTTC. This encodes CASSFGGRASGSYEQYF.